The present T cell receptor (beta chain) was sequenced within a study of shared clonotypes between healthy human individuals. Study-wide results and caveats: Non-shared clonotypes displayed generation probabilities falling below those of clonotypes present in all four donors. Researchers sampled blood only, noting tissue repertoires likely differ.

Produced via immunoSEQ multiplex PCR; TCRdb's table is partial and in-frame only. The table has about 2.2 million clones, 90% to 95% seen once; the top ten hold roughly 1.8%. Turning to this clone: The antigen is unknown.

Positively selected for CCR7, the CD45RO-negative cells used as naive CD8 cells excluded terminally differentiated effector memory CD45RA+ cells. The sequence came from a man between 18 and 29 years old in good health. Some clones in this sample may be carry-over from other donors' samples. The sequencing sample was made of naive CD8+ T cells from PBMCs.

The CDR3 bases are TGTGCCAGCAGCCCCGGGTTTGGAGATACGCAGTATTTT. Its translation: CASSPGFGDTQYF. This sequence joins TRBV9 and TRBJ2-3; D is uncertain. The length of the CDR3 is 13 residues. V dropped 4 bases and J dropped 5 bases, with 11 bases sitting between them. Germline assignment: CDR1 SGDLS and CDR2 YYNGEE. The entire variable domain, with the rest obtained from reference TRBV9 and TRBJ2-3, is as follows: DSGVTQTPKHLITATGQRVTLRCSPRSGDLSVYWYQQSLDQGLQFLIQYYNGEERAKGNILERFSAQQFPDLHSELNLSSLELGDSALYFCASSPGFGDTQYFGPGTRLTVL.